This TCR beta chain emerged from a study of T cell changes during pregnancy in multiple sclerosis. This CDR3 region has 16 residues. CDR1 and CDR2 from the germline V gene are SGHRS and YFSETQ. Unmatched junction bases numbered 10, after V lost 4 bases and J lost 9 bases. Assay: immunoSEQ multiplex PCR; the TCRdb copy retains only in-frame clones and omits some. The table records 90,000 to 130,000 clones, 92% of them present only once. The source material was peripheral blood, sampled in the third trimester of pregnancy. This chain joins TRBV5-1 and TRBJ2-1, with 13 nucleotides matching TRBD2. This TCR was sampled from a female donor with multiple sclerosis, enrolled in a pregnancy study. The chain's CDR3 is CASSPGTSGMLGEQFF. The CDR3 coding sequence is TGCGCCAGCAGCCCTGGGACTAGCGGGATGTTAGGTGAGCAGTTCTTC.